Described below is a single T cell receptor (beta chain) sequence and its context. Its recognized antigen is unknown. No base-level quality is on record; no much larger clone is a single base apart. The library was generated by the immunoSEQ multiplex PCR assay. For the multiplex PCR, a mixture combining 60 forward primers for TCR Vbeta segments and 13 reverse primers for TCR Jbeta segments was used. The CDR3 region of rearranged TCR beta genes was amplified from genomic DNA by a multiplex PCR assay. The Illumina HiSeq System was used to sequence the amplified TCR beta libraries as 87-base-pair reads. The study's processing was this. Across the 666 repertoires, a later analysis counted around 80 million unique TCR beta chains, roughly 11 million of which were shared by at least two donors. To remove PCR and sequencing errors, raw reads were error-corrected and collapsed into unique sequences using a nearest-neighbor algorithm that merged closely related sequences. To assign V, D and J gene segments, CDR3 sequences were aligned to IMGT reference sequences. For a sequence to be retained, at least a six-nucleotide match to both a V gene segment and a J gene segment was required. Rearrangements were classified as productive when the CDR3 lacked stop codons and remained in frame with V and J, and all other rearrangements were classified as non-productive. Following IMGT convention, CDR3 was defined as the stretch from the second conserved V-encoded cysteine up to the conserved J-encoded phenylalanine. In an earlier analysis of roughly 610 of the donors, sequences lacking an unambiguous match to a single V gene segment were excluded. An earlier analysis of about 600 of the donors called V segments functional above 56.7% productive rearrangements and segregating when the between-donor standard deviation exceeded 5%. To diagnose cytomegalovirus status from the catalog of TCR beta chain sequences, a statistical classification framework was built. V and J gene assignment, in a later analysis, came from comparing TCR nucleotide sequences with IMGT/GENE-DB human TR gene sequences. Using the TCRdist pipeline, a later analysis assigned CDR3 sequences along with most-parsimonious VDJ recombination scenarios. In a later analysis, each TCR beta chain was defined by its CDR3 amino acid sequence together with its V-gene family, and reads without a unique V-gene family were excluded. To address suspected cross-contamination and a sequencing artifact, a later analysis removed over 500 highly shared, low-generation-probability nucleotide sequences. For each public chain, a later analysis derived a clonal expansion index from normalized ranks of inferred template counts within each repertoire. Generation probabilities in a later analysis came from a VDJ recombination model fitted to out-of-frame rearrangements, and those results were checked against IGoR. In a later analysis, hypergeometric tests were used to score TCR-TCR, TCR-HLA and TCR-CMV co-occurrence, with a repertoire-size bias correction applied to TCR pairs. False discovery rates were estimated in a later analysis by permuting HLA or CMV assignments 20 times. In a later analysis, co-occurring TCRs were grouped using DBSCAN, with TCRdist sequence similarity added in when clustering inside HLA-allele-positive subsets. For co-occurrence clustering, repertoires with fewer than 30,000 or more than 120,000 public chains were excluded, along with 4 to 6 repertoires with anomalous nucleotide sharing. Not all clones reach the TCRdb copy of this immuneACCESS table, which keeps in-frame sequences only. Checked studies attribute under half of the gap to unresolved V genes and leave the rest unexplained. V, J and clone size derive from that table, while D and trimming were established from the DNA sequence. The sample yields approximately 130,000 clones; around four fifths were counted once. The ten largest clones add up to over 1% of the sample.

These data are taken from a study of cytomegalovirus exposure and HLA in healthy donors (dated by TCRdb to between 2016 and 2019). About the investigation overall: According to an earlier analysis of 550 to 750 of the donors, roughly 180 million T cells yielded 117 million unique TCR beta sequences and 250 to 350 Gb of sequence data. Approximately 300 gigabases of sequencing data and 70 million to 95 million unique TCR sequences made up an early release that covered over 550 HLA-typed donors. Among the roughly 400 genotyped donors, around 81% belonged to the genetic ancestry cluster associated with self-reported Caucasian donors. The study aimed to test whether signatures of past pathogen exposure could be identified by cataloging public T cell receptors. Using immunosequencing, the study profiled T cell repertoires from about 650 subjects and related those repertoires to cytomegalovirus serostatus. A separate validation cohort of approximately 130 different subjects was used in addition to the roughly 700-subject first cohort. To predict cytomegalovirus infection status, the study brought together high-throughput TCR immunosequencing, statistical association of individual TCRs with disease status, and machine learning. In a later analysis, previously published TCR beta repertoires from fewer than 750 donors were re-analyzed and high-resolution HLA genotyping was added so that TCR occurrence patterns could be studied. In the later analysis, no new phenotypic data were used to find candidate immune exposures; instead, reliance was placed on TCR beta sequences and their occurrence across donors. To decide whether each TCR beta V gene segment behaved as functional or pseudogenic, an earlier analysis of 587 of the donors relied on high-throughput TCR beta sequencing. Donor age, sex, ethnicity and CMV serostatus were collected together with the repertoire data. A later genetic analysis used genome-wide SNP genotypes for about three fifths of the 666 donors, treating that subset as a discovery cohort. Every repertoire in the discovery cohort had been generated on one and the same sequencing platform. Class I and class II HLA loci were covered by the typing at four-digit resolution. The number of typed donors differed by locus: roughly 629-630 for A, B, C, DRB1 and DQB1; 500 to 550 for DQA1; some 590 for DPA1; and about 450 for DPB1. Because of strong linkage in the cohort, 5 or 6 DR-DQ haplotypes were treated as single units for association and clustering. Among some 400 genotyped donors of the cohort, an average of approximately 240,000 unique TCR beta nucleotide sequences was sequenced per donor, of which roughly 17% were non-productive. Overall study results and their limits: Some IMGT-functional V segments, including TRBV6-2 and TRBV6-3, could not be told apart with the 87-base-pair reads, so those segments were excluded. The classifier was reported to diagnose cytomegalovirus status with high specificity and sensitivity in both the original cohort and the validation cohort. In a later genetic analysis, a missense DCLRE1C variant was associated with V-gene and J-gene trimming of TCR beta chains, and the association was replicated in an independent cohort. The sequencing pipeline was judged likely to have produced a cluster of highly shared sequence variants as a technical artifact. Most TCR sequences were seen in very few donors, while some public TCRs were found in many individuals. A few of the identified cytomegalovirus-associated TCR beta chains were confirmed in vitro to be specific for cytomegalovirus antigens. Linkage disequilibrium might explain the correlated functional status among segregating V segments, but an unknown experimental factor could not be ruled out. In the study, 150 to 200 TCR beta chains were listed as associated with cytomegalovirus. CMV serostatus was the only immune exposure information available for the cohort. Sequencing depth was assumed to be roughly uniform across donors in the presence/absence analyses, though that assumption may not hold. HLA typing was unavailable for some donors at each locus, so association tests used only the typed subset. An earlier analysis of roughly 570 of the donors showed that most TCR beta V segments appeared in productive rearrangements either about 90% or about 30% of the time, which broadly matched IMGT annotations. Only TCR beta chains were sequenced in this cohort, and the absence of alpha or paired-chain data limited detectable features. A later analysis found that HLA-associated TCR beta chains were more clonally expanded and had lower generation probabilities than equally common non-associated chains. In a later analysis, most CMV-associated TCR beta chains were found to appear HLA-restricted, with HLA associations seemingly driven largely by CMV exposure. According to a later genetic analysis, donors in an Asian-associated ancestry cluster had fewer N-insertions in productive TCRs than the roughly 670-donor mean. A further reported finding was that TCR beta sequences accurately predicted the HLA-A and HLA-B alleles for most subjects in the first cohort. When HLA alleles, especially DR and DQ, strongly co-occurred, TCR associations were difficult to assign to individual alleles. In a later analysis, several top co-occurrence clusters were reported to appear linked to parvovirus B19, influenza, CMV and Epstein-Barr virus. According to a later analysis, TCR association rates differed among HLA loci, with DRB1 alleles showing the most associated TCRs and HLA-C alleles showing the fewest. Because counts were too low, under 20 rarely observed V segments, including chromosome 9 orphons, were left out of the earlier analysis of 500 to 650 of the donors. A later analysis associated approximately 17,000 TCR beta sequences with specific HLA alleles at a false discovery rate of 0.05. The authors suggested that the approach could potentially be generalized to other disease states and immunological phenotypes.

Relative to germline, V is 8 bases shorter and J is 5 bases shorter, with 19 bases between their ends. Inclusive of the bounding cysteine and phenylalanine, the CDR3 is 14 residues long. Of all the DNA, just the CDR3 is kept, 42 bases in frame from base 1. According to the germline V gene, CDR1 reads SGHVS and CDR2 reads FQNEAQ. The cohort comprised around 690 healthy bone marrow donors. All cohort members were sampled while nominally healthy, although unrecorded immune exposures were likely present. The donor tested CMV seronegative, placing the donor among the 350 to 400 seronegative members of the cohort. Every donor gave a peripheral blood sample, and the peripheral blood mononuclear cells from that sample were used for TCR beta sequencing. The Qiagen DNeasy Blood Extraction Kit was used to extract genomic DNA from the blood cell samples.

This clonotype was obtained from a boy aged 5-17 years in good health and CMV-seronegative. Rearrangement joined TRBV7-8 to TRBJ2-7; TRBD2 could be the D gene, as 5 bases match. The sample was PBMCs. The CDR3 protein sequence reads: CASGYGRNGNEQYF. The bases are TGTGCCAGCGGATACGGCCGGAACGGGAACGAGCAGTACTTC. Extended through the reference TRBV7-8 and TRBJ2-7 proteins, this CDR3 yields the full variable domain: GAGVSQSPRYKVAKRGQDVALRCDPISGHVSLFWYQQALGQGPEFLTYFQNEAQLDKSGLPSDRFFAERPEGSVSTLKIQRTQQEDSAVYLCASGYGRNGNEQYFGPGTRLTVT.